Here is one TCR beta chain with its context. The antigen is not known. Germline V gene sequence: CDR1 MGHRA, CDR2 YSYEKL. This CDR3 is built from 15 residues. The data stem from a study of OX40 agonist ivuxolimab in advanced cancers. Study at large: Patients were dosed with the agonistic anti-OX40 (CD134) antibody ivuxolimab. Study findings and constraints: CD4+ and CD8+ blood T cells expanded clonally by week 6 at 0.1 to 3.0 mg/kg.

Measured with immunoSEQ multiplex PCR; TCRdb has only the in-frame clones, and not every one. The data hold approximately 61,000 clones, with 70% to 90% observed a single time. This material consisted of CD4+ or CD8+ T cells sorted from blood, taken in a trial of the OX40 agonist ivuxolimab. This TCR was sampled from an adult with an advanced solid tumor such as melanoma, head and neck, liver or kidney cancer. The rearrangement links TRBV4-1 to TRBJ2-5; D is unresolved. The DNA matches TRBJ2-7 better at its end, which makes the J call doubtful. The CDR3, as DNA: TGCGCCAGCAGCCAGGCGTCCGTCGGAACCTACGAGCAGTACTTC. Its translation: CASSQASVGTYEQYF.